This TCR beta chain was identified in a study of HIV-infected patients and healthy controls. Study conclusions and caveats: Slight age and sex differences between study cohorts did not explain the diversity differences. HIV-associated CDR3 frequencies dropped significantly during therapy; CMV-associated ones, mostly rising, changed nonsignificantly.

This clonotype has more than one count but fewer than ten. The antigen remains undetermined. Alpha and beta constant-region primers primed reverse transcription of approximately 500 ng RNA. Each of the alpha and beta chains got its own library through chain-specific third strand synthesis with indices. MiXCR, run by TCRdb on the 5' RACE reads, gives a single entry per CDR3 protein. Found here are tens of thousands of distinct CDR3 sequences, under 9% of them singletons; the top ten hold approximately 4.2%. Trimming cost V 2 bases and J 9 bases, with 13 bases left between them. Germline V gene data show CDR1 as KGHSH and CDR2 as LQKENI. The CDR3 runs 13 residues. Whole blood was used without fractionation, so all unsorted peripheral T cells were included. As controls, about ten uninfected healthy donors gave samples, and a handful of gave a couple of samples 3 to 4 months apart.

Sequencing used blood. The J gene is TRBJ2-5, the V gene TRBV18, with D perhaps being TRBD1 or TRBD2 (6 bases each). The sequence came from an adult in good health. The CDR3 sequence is CASSPTGAPPQYF. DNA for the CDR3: TGTGCCAGCTCACCAACGGGGGCCCCCCCCCAGTACTTC.